This T cell receptor beta chain was recorded in a study of PD-1 blockade in classical Hodgkin lymphoma. On the study more broadly: Administration of nivolumab to patients was at 3 mg/kg intravenously every 2 weeks. Study-level results: By C4D1, CD4+ diversity increased significantly, especially in complete responders.

The germline V gene encodes CDR1 SGHRS and CDR2 YFSETQ. The CDR3 runs 14 residues. J was trimmed by 2 bases and V by 7 bases; bases with no gene match: 6. Every patient had relapsed following autologous stem cell transplantation, and cohorts differed in brentuximab vedotin exposure. The assay was immunoSEQ multiplex PCR, and TCRdb's table has in-frame clones only and misses some. This sample has fewer than 100,000 clones; around 90% occur once, and the top ten carry roughly a fifth. This clone appeared a single time. Its antigen is as yet unknown. Specimen: peripheral blood mononuclear cells (PBMCs), collected at baseline. The TCR comes from a human donor with classical Hodgkin lymphoma. This chain connects TRBV5-1 to TRBJ2-1; 7 positions agree with TRBD2. Here the CDR3 reads CASGQSGTYNEQFF. In nucleotides, the CDR3 is TGCGCCAGCGGTCAGAGCGGGACCTACAATGAGCAGTTCTTC. Drawing the rest from reference TRBV5-1 and TRBJ2-1, the complete variable domain is KAGVTQTPRYLIKTRGQQVTLSCSPISGHRSVSWYQQTPGQGLQFLFEYFSETQRNKGNFPGRFSGRQFSNSRSEMNVSTLELGDSALYLCASGQSGTYNEQFFGPGTRLTVL.